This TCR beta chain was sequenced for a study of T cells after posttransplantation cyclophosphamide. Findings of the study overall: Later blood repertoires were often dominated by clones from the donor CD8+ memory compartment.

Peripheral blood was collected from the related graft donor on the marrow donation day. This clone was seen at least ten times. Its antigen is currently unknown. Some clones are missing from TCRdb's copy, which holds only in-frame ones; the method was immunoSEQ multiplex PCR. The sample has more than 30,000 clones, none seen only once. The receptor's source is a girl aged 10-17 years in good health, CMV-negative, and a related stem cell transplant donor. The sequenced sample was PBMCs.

The CDR3: CAWNERGTEKLFF. The CDR3 region has the DNA TGTGCCTGGAATGAGCGGGGAACGGAGAAACTGTTTTTT. The chain combines TRBV30 with TRBJ1-4; D gene uncertain. V was pared by 4 bases and J by 11 bases, with 17 bases between. The CDR3 runs to 13 residues. The germline V gene has CDR1 GTSNPN and CDR2 SVGIG (reference sequence).